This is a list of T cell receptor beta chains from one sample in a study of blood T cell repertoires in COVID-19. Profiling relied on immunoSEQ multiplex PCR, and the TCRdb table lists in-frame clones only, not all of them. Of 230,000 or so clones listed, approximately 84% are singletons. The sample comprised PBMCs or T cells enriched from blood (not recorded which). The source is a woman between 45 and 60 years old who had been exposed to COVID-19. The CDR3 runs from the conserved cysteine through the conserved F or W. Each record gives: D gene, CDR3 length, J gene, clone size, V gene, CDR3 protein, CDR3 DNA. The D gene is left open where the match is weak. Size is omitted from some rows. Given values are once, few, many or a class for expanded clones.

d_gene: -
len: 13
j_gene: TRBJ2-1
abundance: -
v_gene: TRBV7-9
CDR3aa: CASSSPRSSEQFF
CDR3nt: TGTGCCAGCAGTAGCCCCCGTTCGAGTGAGCAGTTCTTC

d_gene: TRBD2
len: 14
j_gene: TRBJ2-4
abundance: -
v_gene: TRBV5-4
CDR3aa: CASSRGGTKNIQYF
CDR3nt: TGTGCCAGCAGCCGCGGGGGAACCAAAAACATTCAGTACTTC

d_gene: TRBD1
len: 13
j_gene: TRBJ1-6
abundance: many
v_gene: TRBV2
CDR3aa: CASEGDRGSPLHF
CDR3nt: TGTGCGAGCGAAGGGGACAGGGGTTCACCCCTCCACTTT

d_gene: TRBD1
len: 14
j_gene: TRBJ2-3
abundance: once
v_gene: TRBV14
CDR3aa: CASSLWTGGGTQYF
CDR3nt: TGTGCCAGCAGCCTGTGGACAGGGGGTGGTACGCAGTATTTT

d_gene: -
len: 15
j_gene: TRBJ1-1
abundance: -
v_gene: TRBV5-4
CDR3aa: CASKDLRGRDTEAFF
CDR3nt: TGTGCCAGTAAAGACCTACGAGGGCGAGACACTGAAGCTTTCTTT

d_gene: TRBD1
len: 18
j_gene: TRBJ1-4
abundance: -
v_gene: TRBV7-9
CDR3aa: CASSLWMTGGKLNEKLFF
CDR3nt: TGTGCCAGCAGTCTCTGGATGACAGGGGGCAAGCTGAATGAAAAACTGTTTTTT

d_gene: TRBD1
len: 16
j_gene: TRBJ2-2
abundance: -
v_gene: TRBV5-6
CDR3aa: CASSLGNRGATGELFF
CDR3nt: TGTGCCAGCAGCTTGGGAAACAGGGGTGCCACCGGGGAGCTGTTTTTT

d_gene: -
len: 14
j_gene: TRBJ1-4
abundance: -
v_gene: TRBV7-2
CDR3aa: CASQTGPSNEKLFF
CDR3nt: TGTGCCAGCCAAACAGGGCCCAGTAATGAAAAACTGTTTTTT

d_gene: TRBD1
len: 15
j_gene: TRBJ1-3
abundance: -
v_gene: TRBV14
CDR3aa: CASSHGDRAGNTIYF
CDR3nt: TGTGCCAGCAGCCATGGAGACAGGGCTGGAAACACCATATATTTT

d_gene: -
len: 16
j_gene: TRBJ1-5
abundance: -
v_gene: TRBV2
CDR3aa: CASSDGEGRTNQPQHF
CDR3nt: TGTGCCAGCAGTGACGGGGAGGGACGTACGAATCAGCCCCAGCATTTT

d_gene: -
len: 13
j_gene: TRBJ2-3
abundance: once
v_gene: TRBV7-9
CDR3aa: CASSYEGADTQYF
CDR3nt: TGTGCCAGCAGCTACGAGGGCGCAGATACGCAGTATTTT

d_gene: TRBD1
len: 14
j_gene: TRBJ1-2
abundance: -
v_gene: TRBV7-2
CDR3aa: CASSPGQARYGYTF
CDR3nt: TGTGCCAGCAGCCCAGGACAGGCCCGTTATGGCTACACCTTC

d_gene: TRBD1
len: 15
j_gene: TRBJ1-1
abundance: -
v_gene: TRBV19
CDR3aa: CASSIWGQGRTEAFF
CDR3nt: TGTGCCAGTAGTATCTGGGGACAGGGAAGGACTGAAGCTTTCTTT

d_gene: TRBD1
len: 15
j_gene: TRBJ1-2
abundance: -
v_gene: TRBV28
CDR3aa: CASSPGTGFNYGYTF
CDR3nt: TGTGCCAGCAGTCCTGGGACAGGGTTTAACTATGGCTACACCTTC

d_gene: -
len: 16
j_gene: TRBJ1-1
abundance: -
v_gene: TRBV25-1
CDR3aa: CASSGAGRLGGTEAFF
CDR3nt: TGTGCCAGCAGTGGGGCCGGACGGCTCGGAGGCACTGAAGCTTTCTTT

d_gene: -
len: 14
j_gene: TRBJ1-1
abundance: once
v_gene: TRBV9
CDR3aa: CASSRLDRNTEAFF
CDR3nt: TGTGCCAGCAGCCGCCTAGACAGGAACACTGAAGCTTTCTTT

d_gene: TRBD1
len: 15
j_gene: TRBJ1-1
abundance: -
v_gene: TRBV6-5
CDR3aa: CASSSLDRLNTEAFF
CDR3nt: TGTGCCAGCAGTTCCCTGGACAGGTTGAACACTGAAGCTTTCTTT

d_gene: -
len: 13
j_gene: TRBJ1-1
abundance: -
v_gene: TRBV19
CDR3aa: CASPTGKNTEAFF
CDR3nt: TGTGCCAGTCCAACAGGGAAGAACACTGAAGCTTTCTTT

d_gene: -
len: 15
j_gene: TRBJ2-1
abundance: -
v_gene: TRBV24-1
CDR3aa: CATSDKGPYYNEQFF
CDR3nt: TGTGCCACCAGTGATAAGGGGCCCTATTACAATGAGCAGTTCTTC

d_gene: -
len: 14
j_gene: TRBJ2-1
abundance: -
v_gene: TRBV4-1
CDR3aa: CASSRTLQGPEQFF
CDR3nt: TGCGCCAGCAGCCGAACCCTACAGGGCCCTGAGCAGTTCTTC

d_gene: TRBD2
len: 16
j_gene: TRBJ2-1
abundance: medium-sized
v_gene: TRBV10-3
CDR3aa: CATEGTSGGAVDEQFF
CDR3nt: TGTGCCACCGAAGGGACTAGCGGGGGGGCCGTGGATGAGCAGTTCTTC

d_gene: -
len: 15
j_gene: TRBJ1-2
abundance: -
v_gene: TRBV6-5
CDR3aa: CASSYSGISGSGYTF
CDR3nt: TGTGCCAGCAGTTACTCCGGGATTTCAGGCAGTGGCTACACCTTC

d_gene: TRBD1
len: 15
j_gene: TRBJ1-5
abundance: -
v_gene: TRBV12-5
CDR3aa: CASGLDGTGSGPQHF
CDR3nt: TGTGCTAGTGGTTTGGACGGGACAGGTTCTGGGCCCCAGCATTTT

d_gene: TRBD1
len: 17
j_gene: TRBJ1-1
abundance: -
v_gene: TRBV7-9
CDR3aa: CASSAMTGYPGITEAFF
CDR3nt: TGTGCCAGCAGCGCGATGACAGGGTACCCAGGTATCACTGAAGCTTTCTTT

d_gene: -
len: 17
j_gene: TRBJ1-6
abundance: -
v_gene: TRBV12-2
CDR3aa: CASRAYLQGNDNSPLHF
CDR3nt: TGTGCAAGTCGCGCTTACCTACAGGGAAACGATAATTCACCCCTCCACTTT

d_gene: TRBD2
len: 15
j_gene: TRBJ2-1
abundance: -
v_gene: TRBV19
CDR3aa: CASMGTSGSFNEQFF
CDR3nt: TGTGCCAGTATGGGGACTAGCGGGTCTTTCAATGAGCAGTTCTTC

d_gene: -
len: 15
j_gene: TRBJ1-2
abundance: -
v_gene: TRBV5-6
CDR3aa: CASSFGGVGNYGYTF
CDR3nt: TGTGCCAGCAGCTTTGGAGGGGTAGGGAACTATGGCTACACCTTC

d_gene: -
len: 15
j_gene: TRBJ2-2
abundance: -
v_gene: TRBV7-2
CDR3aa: CASSLVMGDTGELFF
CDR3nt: TGTGCCAGCAGCTTAGTTATGGGAGACACCGGGGAGCTGTTTTTT

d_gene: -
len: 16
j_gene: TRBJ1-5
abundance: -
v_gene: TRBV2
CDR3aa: CASSQRVLGGNQPQHF
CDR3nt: TGTGCCAGCAGCCAAAGGGTATTAGGGGGCAATCAGCCCCAGCATTTT

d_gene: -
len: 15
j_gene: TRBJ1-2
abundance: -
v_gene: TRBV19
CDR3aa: CASSITGGMNYGYTF
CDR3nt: TGTGCCAGTAGTATTACGGGGGGGATGAACTATGGCTACACCTTC

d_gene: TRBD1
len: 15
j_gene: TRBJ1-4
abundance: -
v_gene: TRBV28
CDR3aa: CASSFEQGVGEKLFF
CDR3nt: TGTGCCAGCAGTTTTGAACAGGGGGTTGGTGAAAAACTGTTTTTT

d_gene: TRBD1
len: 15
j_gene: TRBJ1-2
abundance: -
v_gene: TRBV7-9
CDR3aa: CASSQAAGGGEDYTF
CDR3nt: TGTGCCAGCAGCCAAGCCGCAGGGGGCGGGGAGGACTACACCTTC

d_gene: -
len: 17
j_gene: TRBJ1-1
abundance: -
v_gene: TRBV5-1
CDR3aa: CASSLRLGGIGDTEAFF
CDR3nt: TGCGCCAGCAGCCTACGCCTGGGGGGAATTGGGGACACTGAAGCTTTCTTT

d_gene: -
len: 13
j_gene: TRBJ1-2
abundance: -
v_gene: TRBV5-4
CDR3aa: CASSPGGQWGYTF
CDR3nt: TGTGCCAGCAGCCCCGGGGGGCAGTGGGGCTACACCTTC

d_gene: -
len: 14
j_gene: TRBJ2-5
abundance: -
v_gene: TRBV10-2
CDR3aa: CASSDRARSVTQYF
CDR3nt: TGCGCCAGCAGTGACAGGGCTCGGTCGGTGACCCAGTACTTC

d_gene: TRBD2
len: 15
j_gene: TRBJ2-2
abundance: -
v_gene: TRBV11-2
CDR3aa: CASSFSGGNTGELFF
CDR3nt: TGTGCCAGCAGCTTCAGCGGGGGGAACACCGGGGAGCTGTTTTTT

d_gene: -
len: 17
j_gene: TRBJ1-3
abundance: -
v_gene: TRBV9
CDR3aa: CASSVAQGLITGNTIYF
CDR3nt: TGTGCCAGCAGCGTAGCGCAGGGTCTCATCACTGGAAACACCATATATTTT

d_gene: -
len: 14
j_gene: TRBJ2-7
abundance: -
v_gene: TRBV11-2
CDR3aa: CASSPGTDIYEQYF
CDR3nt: TGTGCCAGCAGCCCAGGGACTGACATCTACGAGCAGTACTTC

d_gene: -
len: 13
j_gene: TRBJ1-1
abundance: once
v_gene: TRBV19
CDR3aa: CASSTSGGTEAFF
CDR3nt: TGTGCCAGTAGTACTTCCGGGGGCACTGAAGCTTTCTTT

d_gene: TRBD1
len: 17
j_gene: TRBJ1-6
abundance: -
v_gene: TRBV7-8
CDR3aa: CASSLVTPTGSNSPLHF
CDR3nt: TGTGCCAGCAGCTTAGTAACGCCGACAGGGAGTAATTCACCCCTCCACTTT

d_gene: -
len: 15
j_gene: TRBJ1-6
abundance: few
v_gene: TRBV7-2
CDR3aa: CASSWGGSVNSPLHF
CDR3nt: TGTGCCAGCAGCTGGGGGGGCAGTGTGAATTCACCCCTCCACTTT

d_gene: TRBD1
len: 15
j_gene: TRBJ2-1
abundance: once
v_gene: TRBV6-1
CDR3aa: CASSEEGQRYNEQFF
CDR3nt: TGTGCCAGCAGTGAAGAGGGACAGCGATACAATGAGCAGTTCTTC

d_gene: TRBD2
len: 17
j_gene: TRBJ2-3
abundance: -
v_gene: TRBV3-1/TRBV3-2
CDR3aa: CASSPPWGTRGTDTQYF
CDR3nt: TGTGCCAGCAGCCCGCCATGGGGGACTAGAGGAACAGATACGCAGTATTTT

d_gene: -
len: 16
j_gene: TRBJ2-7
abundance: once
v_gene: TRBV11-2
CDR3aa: CASSLTVDYPVLEQYF
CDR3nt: TGTGCCAGCAGTCTCACGGTGGACTACCCCGTTTTAGAGCAGTACTTC

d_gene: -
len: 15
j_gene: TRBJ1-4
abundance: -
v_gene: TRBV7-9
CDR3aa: CASSLGTGVGEKLFF
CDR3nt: TGTGCCAGCAGCTTAGGGACCGGGGTAGGAGAAAAACTGTTTTTT

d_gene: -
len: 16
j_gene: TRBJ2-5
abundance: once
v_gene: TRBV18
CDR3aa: CASSPRASMVQETQYF
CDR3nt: TGTGCCAGCTCACCGAGGGCTAGCATGGTTCAAGAGACCCAGTACTTC

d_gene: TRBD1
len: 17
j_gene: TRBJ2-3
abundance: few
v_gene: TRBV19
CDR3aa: CASSIPDRGRITDTQYF
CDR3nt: TGTGCCAGTAGTATACCTGACAGGGGTAGGATTACAGATACGCAGTATTTT

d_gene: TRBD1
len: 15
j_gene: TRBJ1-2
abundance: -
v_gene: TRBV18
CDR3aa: CASSPKDRGHYGYTF
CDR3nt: TGTGCCAGCTCACCTAAGGACAGGGGGCATTATGGCTACACCTTC

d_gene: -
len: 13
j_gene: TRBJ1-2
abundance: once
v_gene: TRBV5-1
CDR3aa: CASSQEVSYGYTF
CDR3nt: TGCGCCAGCAGCCAAGAGGTTAGCTATGGCTACACCTTC

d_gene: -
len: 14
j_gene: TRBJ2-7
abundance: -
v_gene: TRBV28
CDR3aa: CASSLRQRPYEQYF
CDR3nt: TGTGCCAGCAGCCTACGACAGCGTCCCTACGAGCAGTACTTC

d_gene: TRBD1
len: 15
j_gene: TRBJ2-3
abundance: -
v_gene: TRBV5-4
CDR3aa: CASSGWTGRTDTQYF
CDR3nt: TGTGCCAGCAGCGGATGGACAGGGCGCACAGATACGCAGTATTTT

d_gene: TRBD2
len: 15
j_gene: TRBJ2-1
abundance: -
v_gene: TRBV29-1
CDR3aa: CSARTSGGAFDEQFF
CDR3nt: TGCAGCGCTCGGACTAGCGGGGGGGCCTTCGATGAGCAGTTCTTC

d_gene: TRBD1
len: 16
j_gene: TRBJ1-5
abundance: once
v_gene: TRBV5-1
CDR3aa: CASSYLPGQGNQPQHF
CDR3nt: TGCGCCAGCAGCTACCTGCCGGGACAGGGTAATCAGCCCCAGCATTTT

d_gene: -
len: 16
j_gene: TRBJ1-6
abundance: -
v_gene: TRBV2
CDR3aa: CASSEQGRTYNSPLHF
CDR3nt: TGTGCCAGCAGTGAGCAGGGTCGGACCTATAATTCACCCCTCCACTTT

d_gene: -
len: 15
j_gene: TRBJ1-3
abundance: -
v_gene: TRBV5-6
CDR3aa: CASSLNGDIENTIYF
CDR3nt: TGTGCCAGCAGCTTGAACGGGGACATCGAAAACACCATATATTTT